This T cell receptor (beta chain) was retrieved from a study of Tregs in tolerant kidney transplant recipients. The V gene lost 2 bases and the J gene lost 3 bases, with 13 bases spanning the gap. There are 16 residues in the CDR3. From germline, CDR1 is SNHLY and CDR2 FYNNEI. Mixed chimerism was transient after nonmyeloablative marrow transplants from related graft donors. Produced via immunoSEQ multiplex PCR; TCRdb's table is partial and in-frame only. The profile shows under 90,000 clones, around nine tenths of them singletons. The rearrangement uses TRBV2 and TRBJ2-2; TRBD2 is a possible D gene (6 bases). The source material was CD4+ T cells from blood (PBMCs), sampled 24 months after the transplant. This sequence originates from a human patient who received a combined kidney and bone marrow transplant. Some T cells here may be from the graft donor. The CDR3 sequence: CASSETRRGYTGELFF. For the CDR3, the DNA is TGTGCCAGCAGTGAAACGCGTCGGGGGTACACCGGGGAGCTGTTTTTT.